What follows are 7 T cell receptor beta chains derived from one specimen sequenced in a study of graft-versus-host responses after intestinal transplantation. Assay used: immunoSEQ multiplex PCR; TCRdb lists only in-frame clones, some missing. The table has some 55,000 clones, roughly 89% seen once. This material consisted of PBMCs, taken 650 to 670 days after intestinal transplant. The receptors here all came from a human patient who received an intestinal transplant, so some T cells may come from the graft donor.

The rearrangement links TRBV19 to TRBJ2-3; TRBD2 matches 9 bases. CDR3 length equals 14 residues. V was pared by 7 bases and J by 3 bases, with 5 bases of the junction left unmatched. Germline CDR1 and CDR2: LNHDA and SQIVND (reference sequence). CDR3 DNA sequence: TGTGCCAGTAAGGTAGCGGGGGATACAGATACGCAGTATTTT. Encoded protein: CASKVAGDTDTQYF.

CDR3 nucleotide sequence: TGTGCCAGTAGGGATAACAGTCATGGGGCTGGGGCCAACGTCCTGACTTTC. Translating gives CASRDNSHGAGANVLTF. This chain uses TRBV19 with TRBJ2-6, with D unresolved. From germline, CDR1 is LNHDA and CDR2 SQIVND (reference sequence). Between the trimmed V and J ends, which lost 6 bases and 2 bases, there was a span of 17 bases. The CDR3 length is 17 residues. Looking up the rest from reference TRBV19 and TRBJ2-6 gives the full variable domain: DGGITQSPKYLFRKEGQNVTLSCEQNLNHDAMYWYRQDPGQGLRLIYYSQIVNDFQKGDIAEGYSVSREKKESFPLTVTSAQKNPTAFYLCASRDNSHGAGANVLTFGAGSRLTVL.

The V gene is TRBV29-1, the J gene TRBJ2-2; tentative D call: TRBD1 (6 bases). The V gene lost 4 bases and the J gene lost 5 bases, with 14 bases spanning the gap. The CDR3 sequence is 14 residues long. The germline CDR1 and CDR2 sequences are SQVTM and ANQGSEA. CDR3 nucleotide sequence: TGCAGCGTTGGGGTCGGGACACAAACCGGGGAGCTGTTTTTT. It encodes CSVGVGTQTGELFF.

The gene calls are TRBV12-5 and TRBJ1-5, with D hard to call. The germline CDR1 and CDR2 sequences are LGHNT and FRNRAP. V gave up 2 bases and J gave up 4 bases, with 6 bases separating them. CDR3 length equals 13 residues. The CDR3 sequence is CASGLRRNQPQHF. Here the CDR3 DNA reads TGTGCTAGTGGTTTGCGGCGGAATCAGCCCCAGCATTTT.

This clone was found once. The rearrangement uses TRBV5-8 and TRBJ1-4, with 9 bases lining up with TRBD1. Germline values: CDR1 SGHTS, CDR2 YDEGEE. Trimming removed 4 bases from V and 8 bases from J; junction bases left unmatched: 12. CDR3 length equals 16 residues. CDR3 residues: CASSPRPRQGDEKLFF. The CDR3 nucleotides are TGTGCCAGCAGCCCTCGCCCTCGACAGGGGGACGAAAAACTGTTTTTT.

This clone was detected only once. The V call is TRBV5-1, the J call TRBJ2-7, with 10 bases that match TRBD1. Germline trimming cut 2 bases from V and 1 base from J; bases unmatched to any gene: 6. The germline V gene encodes CDR1 SGHRS and CDR2 YFSETQ. The CDR3 contains 16 residues. DNA for the CDR3: TGCGCCAGCAGCTTCCGGGACAGGGGAGGGTCCTACGAGCAGTACTTC. Amino acids: CASSFRDRGGSYEQYF.

The V call is TRBV9, the J call TRBJ2-3; 8 bases are a match to TRBD1. The ends lost 0 bases at V and 3 bases at J; junction bases unmatched: 12. The CDR3 length is 18 residues. Germline values: CDR1 SGDLS, CDR2 YYNGEE. The DNA for the CDR3 is TGTGCCAGCAGCGTAGCACCCCCGACAGGGGCCCGGACAGATACGCAGTATTTT. It is translated as CASSVAPPTGARTDTQYF. The variable domain in full, with the rest retrieved from reference TRBV9 and TRBJ2-3, is DSGVTQTPKHLITATGQRVTLRCSPRSGDLSVYWYQQSLDQGLQFLIQYYNGEERAKGNILERFSAQQFPDLHSELNLSSLELGDSALYFCASSVAPPTGARTDTQYFGPGTRLTVL.